This is a list of T cell receptor beta chains from one sample in a study of blood T cell repertoires in COVID-19. Sequencing used immunoSEQ multiplex PCR; TCRdb keeps in-frame clones, though not all of them. The table records roughly 280,000 clones, around 84% of them present only once. The sequenced sample consisted of peripheral blood. The receptors were sampled from a woman aged 55-69 years with COVID-19, enrolled during active disease. Each CDR3 is given with its conserved first and last residue. Fields, in order: J gene, D gene, V gene, clone size, CDR3 protein, CDR3 DNA. A D gene is named only where the DNA matches it firmly. The size of a clone is reported for some rows only, either as once, few or many, or as a class for expanded clones.

J: TRBJ2-7; D: -; V: TRBV6-2/TRBV6-3; size: -; CDR3: CASSSGSLLSYEQYF; DNA: TGTGCCAGCAGTTCCGGGAGCCTCCTCTCCTACGAGCAGTACTTC
J: TRBJ2-7; D: TRBD1; V: TRBV9; size: -; CDR3: CASSPRTGVDEQYF; DNA: TGTGCCAGCAGCCCCAGGACAGGGGTAGACGAGCAGTACTTC
J: TRBJ1-2; D: TRBD1; V: TRBV18; size: -; CDR3: CASSLSDRSYGYTF; DNA: TGTGCCAGCTCACTCTCGGACAGGTCCTATGGCTACACCTTC
J: TRBJ2-1; D: TRBD2; V: TRBV5-1; size: -; CDR3: CASSVGTSGSMEQFF; DNA: TGCGCCAGCAGCGTTGGGACTAGCGGGAGTATGGAGCAGTTCTTC
J: TRBJ2-3; D: -; V: TRBV21-1; size: -; CDR3: CASCWVTSTDTQYF; DNA: TGTGCCAGCTGCTGGGTGACTAGCACAGATACGCAGTATTTT
J: TRBJ1-2; D: TRBD1; V: TRBV2; size: once; CDR3: CASSLTGDNYGYTF; DNA: TGTGCCAGCAGTTTGACAGGGGATAACTATGGCTACACCTTC
J: TRBJ2-1; D: -; V: TRBV4-1; size: -; CDR3: CASSQPPWEAESDYNEQFF; DNA: TGCGCCAGCAGCCAACCCCCGTGGGAAGCGGAGTCGGATTACAATGAGCAGTTCTTC
J: TRBJ2-7; D: -; V: TRBV5-1; size: few; CDR3: CASAGNGPRAYEQYF; DNA: TGCGCCAGCGCCGGGAACGGCCCTAGGGCCTACGAGCAGTACTTC
J: TRBJ1-2; D: -; V: TRBV27; size: -; CDR3: CASSLSYGRVYGYTF; DNA: TGTGCCAGCAGTTTATCCTACGGCCGGGTCTATGGCTACACCTTC
J: TRBJ2-7; D: TRBD2; V: TRBV5-4; size: -; CDR3: CASSPIGLAYEQYF; DNA: TGTGCCAGCAGCCCGATTGGACTAGCCTACGAGCAGTACTTC
J: TRBJ2-1; D: -; V: TRBV5-1; size: -; CDR3: CASSLAPQARANEQFF; DNA: TGCGCCAGCAGCTTGGCGCCCCAGGCGCGGGCCAATGAGCAGTTCTTC
J: TRBJ2-1; D: -; V: TRBV5-1; size: -; CDR3: CASSTGTSTYNEQFF; DNA: TGCGCCAGCAGCACCGGGACTTCGACCTACAATGAGCAGTTCTTC
J: TRBJ1-1; D: -; V: TRBV10-1; size: -; CDR3: CASSEGRDTEAFF; DNA: TGCGCCAGCAGTGAGGGCAGGGACACTGAAGCTTTCTTT
J: TRBJ1-2; D: TRBD1; V: TRBV30; size: -; CDR3: CAQPLGGTGGDYGYTF; DNA: TGTGCCCAACCTCTCGGCGGGACAGGGGGGGACTATGGCTACACCTTC
J: TRBJ1-1; D: -; V: TRBV18; size: -; CDR3: CASSFSGLENTEAFF; DNA: TGTGCCAGCTCATTTTCGGGACTCGAGAACACTGAAGCTTTCTTT
J: TRBJ2-7; D: TRBD1; V: TRBV19; size: -; CDR3: CASSIRTGGFAYEQYF; DNA: TGTGCCAGTAGTATTAGGACAGGGGGCTTCGCCTACGAGCAGTACTTC
J: TRBJ1-1; D: -; V: TRBV11-2; size: -; CDR3: CASSLHSGAVGAFF; DNA: TGTGCCAGCAGCCTCCACTCAGGTGCCGTGGGAGCTTTCTTT
J: TRBJ1-6; D: -; V: TRBV6-4; size: few; CDR3: CASSIEARSPLHF; DNA: TGTGCCAGCAGTATAGAGGCTAGATCACCCCTCCACTTT
J: TRBJ1-5; D: -; V: TRBV7-8; size: -; CDR3: CASSLDRDLNQPQHF; DNA: TGTGCCAGCAGCTTAGACAGGGACCTCAATCAGCCCCAGCATTTT
J: TRBJ2-3; D: TRBD2; V: TRBV19; size: -; CDR3: CASSLRVAGAADTQYF; DNA: TGTGCCAGTAGTCTTCGGGTAGCGGGAGCCGCAGATACGCAGTATTTT
J: TRBJ1-2; D: -; V: TRBV6-5; size: -; CDR3: CASKTAGVNYGYTF; DNA: TGTGCCAGCAAGACGGCAGGGGTAAACTATGGCTACACCTTC
J: TRBJ2-1; D: -; V: TRBV11-2; size: -; CDR3: CASSLSGAYNEQFF; DNA: TGTGCCAGCAGCTTGTCGGGGGCCTACAATGAGCAGTTCTTC
J: TRBJ2-2; D: TRBD2; V: TRBV5-4; size: -; CDR3: CASSDPLAGAAGELFF; DNA: TGTGCCAGCAGCGACCCTTTAGCGGGAGCGGCCGGGGAGCTGTTTTTT
J: TRBJ2-5; D: -; V: TRBV5-1; size: -; CDR3: CASSLGRETQYF; DNA: TGCGCCAGCAGCTTGGGTCGGGAGACCCAGTACTTC
J: TRBJ1-1; D: -; V: TRBV21-1; size: -; CDR3: CASTYDPGTGTEGNTEAFF; DNA: TGTGCCAGCACCTATGACCCCGGGACAGGGACGGAGGGGAACACTGAAGCTTTCTTT
J: TRBJ1-6; D: TRBD1; V: TRBV10-3; size: few; CDR3: CAISAKDREYSPLHF; DNA: TGTGCCATCAGTGCGAAAGACAGGGAATATTCACCCCTCCACTTT
J: TRBJ2-5; D: -; V: TRBV20-1; size: few; CDR3: CSANYGETQYF; DNA: TGCAGTGCTAACTACGGAGAGACCCAGTACTTC
J: TRBJ2-1; D: -; V: TRBV7-3; size: -; CDR3: CASSPTTRDKGNEQFF; DNA: TGTGCCAGCAGCCCCACGACTCGCGACAAGGGGAATGAGCAGTTCTTC
J: TRBJ1-5; D: -; V: TRBV10-2; size: -; CDR3: CASSETTYSNQPQHF; DNA: TGCGCCAGCAGTGAGACAACATATAGCAATCAGCCCCAGCATTTT
J: TRBJ1-4; D: -; V: TRBV11-2; size: -; CDR3: CASSSPGVSYEKLFF; DNA: TGTGCCAGCAGCTCCCCAGGGGTTAGTTATGAAAAACTGTTTTTT
J: TRBJ1-1; D: -; V: TRBV28; size: -; CDR3: CASRPQGLRAFF; DNA: TGTGCCAGCAGACCTCAGGGTTTGAGAGCTTTCTTT
J: TRBJ2-1; D: TRBD1; V: TRBV10-2; size: -; CDR3: CASSGQGRYNEQFF; DNA: TGCGCCAGCAGCGGACAGGGTCGGTACAATGAGCAGTTCTTC
J: TRBJ1-2; D: -; V: TRBV21-1; size: -; CDR3: CASSTDGQASIYGYTF; DNA: TGTGCCAGCAGCACAGACGGACAGGCCTCCATCTATGGCTACACCTTC
J: TRBJ1-1; D: -; V: TRBV5-4; size: -; CDR3: CASSGPRGLNTEAFF; DNA: TGTGCCAGCAGTGGACCTCGGGGGTTGAACACTGAAGCTTTCTTT
J: TRBJ2-2; D: TRBD2; V: TRBV7-3; size: many; CDR3: CASRTSVNTGELFF; DNA: TGTGCCAGCAGGACTAGCGTGAACACCGGGGAGCTGTTTTTT
J: TRBJ1-1; D: TRBD1; V: TRBV7-9; size: once; CDR3: CASSLAHLTGGTEAFF; DNA: TGTGCCAGCAGCTTAGCCCATCTGACAGGGGGAACTGAAGCTTTCTTT
J: TRBJ1-5; D: TRBD1; V: TRBV29-1; size: few; CDR3: CSVIDRGYGGNQPQHF; DNA: TGCAGCGTTATCGACAGGGGTTATGGCGGGAATCAGCCCCAGCATTTT
J: TRBJ1-5; D: TRBD1; V: TRBV6-9; size: -; CDR3: CASSYYGTGHNQPQHF; DNA: TGTGCCAGCAGTTATTATGGGACAGGCCACAATCAGCCCCAGCATTTT
J: TRBJ1-5; D: -; V: TRBV4-2; size: few; CDR3: CASSQDSTAHNQPQHF; DNA: TGTGCCAGCAGCCAAGATTCAACAGCTCACAATCAGCCCCAGCATTTT
J: TRBJ1-2; D: TRBD1; V: TRBV7-9; size: -; CDR3: CASSQGQPSNYGYTF; DNA: TGTGCCAGCAGCCAGGGACAGCCCTCTAACTATGGCTACACCTTC
J: TRBJ1-2; D: TRBD1; V: TRBV19; size: -; CDR3: CASSIPRDRAGGYTF; DNA: TGTGCCAGTAGTATTCCCCGGGACAGGGCAGGCGGCTACACCTTC
J: TRBJ2-6; D: -; V: TRBV28; size: -; CDR3: CASRPLDRRSGANVLTF; DNA: TGTGCCAGCCGCCCCTTGGACAGACGCTCTGGGGCCAACGTCCTGACTTTC
J: TRBJ1-5; D: -; V: TRBV19; size: -; CDR3: CASKPDSSNQPQHF; DNA: TGTGCCAGTAAACCAGACTCTAGCAATCAGCCCCAGCATTTT
J: TRBJ2-2; D: TRBD1; V: TRBV27; size: -; CDR3: CASSPGQGRAGELFF; DNA: TGTGCCAGCAGTCCCGGACAGGGAAGGGCCGGGGAGCTGTTTTTT
J: TRBJ2-7; D: TRBD2; V: TRBV28; size: -; CDR3: CASTSGIEQYF; DNA: TGTGCCAGTACTAGCGGGATCGAGCAGTACTTC
J: TRBJ2-2; D: -; V: TRBV11-3; size: few; CDR3: CASSSGVVGELFF; DNA: TGTGCCAGCAGTTCAGGGGTTGTCGGGGAGCTGTTTTTT
J: TRBJ2-1; D: TRBD2; V: TRBV6-2/TRBV6-3; size: -; CDR3: CASSSRAGGPLYEQFF; DNA: TGTGCCAGCAGTTCCCGAGCGGGAGGCCCTCTCTATGAGCAGTTCTTC
J: TRBJ1-1; D: -; V: TRBV5-1; size: -; CDR3: CASSPRGQGPTEAFF; DNA: TGCGCCAGCAGCCCCAGAGGGCAGGGGCCCACTGAAGCTTTCTTT
J: TRBJ2-7; D: TRBD2; V: TRBV7-9; size: -; CDR3: CASSLALATSGTDEQYF; DNA: TGTGCCAGCAGCTTAGCGTTGGCGACTAGCGGGACGGACGAGCAGTACTTC
J: TRBJ1-5; D: -; V: TRBV28; size: -; CDR3: CASSERTAMNSNQPQHF; DNA: TGTGCCAGCAGTGAAAGGACAGCCATGAATAGCAATCAGCCCCAGCATTTT
J: TRBJ1-2; D: -; V: TRBV7-9; size: -; CDR3: CASSLQGSGYGYTF; DNA: TGTGCCAGCAGCTTACAGGGGTCCGGCTATGGCTACACCTTC
J: TRBJ2-1; D: TRBD1; V: TRBV10-3; size: -; CDR3: CAISERGQGLGEQFF; DNA: TGTGCCATCAGTGAGCGCGGACAGGGATTGGGTGAGCAGTTCTTC
J: TRBJ2-7; D: TRBD1; V: TRBV11-2; size: -; CDR3: CASSKRDRESYEQYF; DNA: TGTGCCAGCAGCAAACGGGACAGGGAGTCCTACGAGCAGTACTTC